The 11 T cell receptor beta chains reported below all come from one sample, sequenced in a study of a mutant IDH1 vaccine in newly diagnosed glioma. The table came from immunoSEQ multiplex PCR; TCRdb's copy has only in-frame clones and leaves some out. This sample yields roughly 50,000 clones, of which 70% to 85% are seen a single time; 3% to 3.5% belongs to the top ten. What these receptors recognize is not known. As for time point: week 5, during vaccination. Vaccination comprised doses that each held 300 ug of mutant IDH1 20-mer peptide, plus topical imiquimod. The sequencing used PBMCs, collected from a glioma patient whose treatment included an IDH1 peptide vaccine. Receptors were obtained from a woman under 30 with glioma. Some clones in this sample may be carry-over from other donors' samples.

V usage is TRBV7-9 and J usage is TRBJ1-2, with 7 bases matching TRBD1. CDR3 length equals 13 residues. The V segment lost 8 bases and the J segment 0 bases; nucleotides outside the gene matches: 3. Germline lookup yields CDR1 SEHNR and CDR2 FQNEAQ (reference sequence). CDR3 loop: CASSQGANYGYTF. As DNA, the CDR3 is TGTGCCAGCTCCCAGGGGGCTAACTATGGCTACACCTTC.

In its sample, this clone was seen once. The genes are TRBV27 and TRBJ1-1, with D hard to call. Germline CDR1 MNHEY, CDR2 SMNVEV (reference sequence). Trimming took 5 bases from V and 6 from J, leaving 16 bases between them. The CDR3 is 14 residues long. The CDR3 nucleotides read TGTGCCAGCAGTCACCCGACACCCGACTCTGAAGCTTTCTTT. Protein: CASSHPTPDSEAFF.

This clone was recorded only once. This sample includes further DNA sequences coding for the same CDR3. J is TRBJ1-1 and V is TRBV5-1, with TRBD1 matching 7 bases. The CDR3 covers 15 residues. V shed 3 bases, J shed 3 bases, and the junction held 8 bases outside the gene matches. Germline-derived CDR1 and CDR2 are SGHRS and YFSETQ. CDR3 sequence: CASSWGQWGHTEAFF. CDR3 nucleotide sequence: TGCGCCAGCAGCTGGGGACAGTGGGGGCACACTGAAGCTTTCTTT.

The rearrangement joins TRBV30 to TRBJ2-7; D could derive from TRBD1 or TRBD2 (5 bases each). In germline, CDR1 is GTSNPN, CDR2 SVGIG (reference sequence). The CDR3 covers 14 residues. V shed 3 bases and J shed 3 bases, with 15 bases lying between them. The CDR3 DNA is TGTGCCTGGAGAGCGGACACGGCTAACTACGAGCAGTACTTC. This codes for CAWRADTANYEQYF.

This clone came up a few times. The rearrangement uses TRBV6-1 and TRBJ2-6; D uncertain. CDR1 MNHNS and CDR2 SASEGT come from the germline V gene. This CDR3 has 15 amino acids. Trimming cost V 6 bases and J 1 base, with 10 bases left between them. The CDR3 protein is CASRTQDSGANVLTF. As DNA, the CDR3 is TGTGCCAGCAGGACCCAGGATTCTGGGGCCAACGTCCTGACTTTC.

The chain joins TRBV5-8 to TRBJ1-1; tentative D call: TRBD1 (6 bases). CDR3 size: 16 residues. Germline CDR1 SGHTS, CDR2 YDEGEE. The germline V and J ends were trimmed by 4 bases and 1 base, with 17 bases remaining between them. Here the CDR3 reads CASSRPGTRSNTEAFF. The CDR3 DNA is TGTGCCAGCAGCCGTCCCGGGACACGTTCGAACACTGAAGCTTTCTTT.

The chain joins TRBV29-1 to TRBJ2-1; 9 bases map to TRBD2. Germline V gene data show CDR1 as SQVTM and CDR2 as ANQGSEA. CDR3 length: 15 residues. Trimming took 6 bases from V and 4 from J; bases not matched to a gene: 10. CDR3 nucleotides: TGCAGCGTCGGTCTGACTAGCGGAAGATACAATGAGCAGTTCTTC. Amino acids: CSVGLTSGRYNEQFF.

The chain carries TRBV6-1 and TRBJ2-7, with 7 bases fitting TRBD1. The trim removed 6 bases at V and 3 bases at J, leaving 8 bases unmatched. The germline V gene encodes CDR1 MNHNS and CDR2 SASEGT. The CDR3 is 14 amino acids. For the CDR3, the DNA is TGTGCCAGCAGAAACACAGGGGCCAGCTACGAGCAGTACTTC. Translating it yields CASRNTGASYEQYF.

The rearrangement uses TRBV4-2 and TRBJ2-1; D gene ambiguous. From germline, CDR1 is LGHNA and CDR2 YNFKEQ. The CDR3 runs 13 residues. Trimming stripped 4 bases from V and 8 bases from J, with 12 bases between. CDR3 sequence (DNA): TGTGCCAGCAGCCCCCCTATGGGCGATGAGCAGTTCTTC. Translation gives CASSPPMGDEQFF.

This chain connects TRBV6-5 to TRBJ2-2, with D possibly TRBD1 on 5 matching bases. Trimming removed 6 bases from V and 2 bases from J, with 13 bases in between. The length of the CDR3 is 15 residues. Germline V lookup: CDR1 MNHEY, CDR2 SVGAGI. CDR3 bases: TGTGCCAGCAGCTCCCGACAGACAAACACCGGGGAGCTGTTTTTT. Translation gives CASSSRQTNTGELFF.

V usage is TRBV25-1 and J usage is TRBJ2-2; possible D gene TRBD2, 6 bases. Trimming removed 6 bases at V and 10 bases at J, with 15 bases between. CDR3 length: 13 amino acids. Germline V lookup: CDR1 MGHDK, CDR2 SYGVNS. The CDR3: CASSGDFGSELFF. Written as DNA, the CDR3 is TGTGCCAGCAGCGGGGACTTTGGGTCGGAGCTGTTTTTT.